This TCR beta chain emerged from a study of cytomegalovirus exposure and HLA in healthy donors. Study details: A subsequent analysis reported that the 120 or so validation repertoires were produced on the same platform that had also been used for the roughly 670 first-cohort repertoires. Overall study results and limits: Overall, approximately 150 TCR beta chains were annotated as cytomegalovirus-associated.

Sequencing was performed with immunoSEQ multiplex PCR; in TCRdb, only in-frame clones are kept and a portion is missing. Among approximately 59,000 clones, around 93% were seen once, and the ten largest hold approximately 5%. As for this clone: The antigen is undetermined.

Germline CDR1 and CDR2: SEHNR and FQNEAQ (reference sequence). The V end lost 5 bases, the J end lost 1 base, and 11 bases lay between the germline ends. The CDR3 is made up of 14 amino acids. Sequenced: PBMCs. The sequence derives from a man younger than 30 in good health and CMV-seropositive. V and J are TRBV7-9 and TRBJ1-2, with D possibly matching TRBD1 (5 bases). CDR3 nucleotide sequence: TGTGCCAGCAGCACACGACAGAATAACTATGGCTACACCTTC. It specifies CASSTRQNNYGYTF.